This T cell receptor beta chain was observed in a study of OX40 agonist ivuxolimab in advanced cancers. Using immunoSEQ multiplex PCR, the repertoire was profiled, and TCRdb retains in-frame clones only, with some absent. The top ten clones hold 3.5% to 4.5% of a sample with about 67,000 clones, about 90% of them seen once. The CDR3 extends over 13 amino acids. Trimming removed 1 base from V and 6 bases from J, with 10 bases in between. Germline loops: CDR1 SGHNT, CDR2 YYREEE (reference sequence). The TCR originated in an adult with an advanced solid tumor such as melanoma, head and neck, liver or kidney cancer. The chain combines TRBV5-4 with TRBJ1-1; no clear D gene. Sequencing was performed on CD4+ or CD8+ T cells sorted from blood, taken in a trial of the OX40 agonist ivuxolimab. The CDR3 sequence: CASSLSRDAEAFF. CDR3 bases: TGTGCCAGCAGCTTGTCCCGCGACGCTGAAGCTTTCTTT.